These T cell receptor beta chains were read from a single sample in a study of shared clonotypes between healthy human individuals. The repertoire was sequenced with immunoSEQ multiplex PCR; TCRdb's copy has only in-frame clones and lacks some. Of around 2.3 million clones in the sample, roughly 95% were seen once. Sequencing was carried out using naive CD4+ T cells sorted from blood. These receptors were taken from a man younger than 30 in good health. Both conserved end residues are trimmed from each CDR3. The order of the fields is CDR3 protein, V gene, D gene. D genes are given only for firm matches.

ASSGGNNQPQH	TRBV10-1	-
ASSYGAGQNTGELF	TRBV6-5	-
ASRMLAGGENEQF	TRBV6-6	TRBD2
ASSEPGQIYGYT	TRBV2	TRBD1
ASSRGTVSPLEQY	TRBV5-4	-
ASSFSGRAGNEQF	TRBV13	TRBD2
ASSQKPGEQF	TRBV6-5	-
ASSAIQGSGYT	TRBV7-9	-
ASSLDRVPGNTIY	TRBV7-6	TRBD1
ASSPPRGRGATNYGYT	TRBV28	-
ASSYGQGASYEQY	TRBV25-1	TRBD1
ASSPRPVNTEAF	TRBV6-6	-
ASSTDGNYGYT	TRBV5-1	-
ASSLQSGTNEKLF	TRBV5-1	-
ASSSRDSSYEQY	TRBV7-2	-
ASSYSGTANYGYT	TRBV6-5	TRBD1
AWSVSLEETQY	TRBV30	-
ASIELQGPQETQY	TRBV6-1	-
ASTARGTDTQY	TRBV13	-
ASSELRGGETQY	TRBV2	-
ASSFQNNYGYT	TRBV27	-
ASSRGHQPQH	TRBV2	TRBD1
AISDSPYEQY	TRBV10-3	-
ASSATSGAPNTQY	TRBV7-3	TRBD2
ARPPGENYGYT	TRBV12-2	-
ASSPNDHGYT	TRBV7-2	-
AISDNPGLGNEQY	TRBV10-3	-
ASKEGPNTGELF	TRBV14	-
ASSYKGQPYGYT	TRBV6-5	TRBD1
ASSESGAPEQY	TRBV6-1	-
ASRNTGGGNTIY	TRBV5-1	TRBD1
ASGQRGFREDTQY	TRBV5-1	-
ASKTRANYGYT	TRBV12-5	-
ASSSRQGATGELF	TRBV7-2	TRBD1
ASSSVQGRYTVGFGNTIY	TRBV28	TRBD1
ASSAGQAAFETQY	TRBV5-6	TRBD1
ASSGQGARSYT	TRBV10-2	TRBD1
ASSKTERRETQY	TRBV6-5	-
ASSLGSTGNTEAF	TRBV5-1	-
ASSLNRNEQF	TRBV11-2	-